Below, 30 T cell receptor beta chains from the same sample are listed, as sequenced in a study of blood T cell repertoires in COVID-19. The data were produced by immunoSEQ multiplex PCR, yet TCRdb's version contains in-frame clones alone and is incomplete. The sample consists of around 310,000 clones, 88% of them appearing once. The material sequenced was PBMCs or T cells enriched from blood (not recorded which). Receptor source: a man aged 25-45 years who had recovered from COVID-19.

J is TRBJ1-6 and V is TRBV11-2, with D maybe TRBD1 (6 bases). V was shortened by 5 bases and J by 15 bases, with 20 bases between the two germline ends. Germline V lookup: CDR1 SGHAT, CDR2 FQNNGV. CDR3 length: 14 residues. The DNA of the CDR3 is TGTGCCAGCAGCGGACAGAGGGGAGATCTGCGCCTCCACTTT. It codes for CASSGQRGDLRLHF. The full variable domain, its missing parts supplied by reference TRBV11-2 and TRBJ1-6, is EAGVAQSPRYKIIEKRQSVAFWCNPISGHATLYWYQQILGQGPKLLIQFQNNGVVDDSQLPKDRFSAERLKGVDSTLKIQPAKLEDSAVYLCASSGQRGDLRLHFGNGTRLTVT.

The chain combines TRBV14 with TRBJ2-3; 14 bases align to TRBD2. The V gene's germline CDR1 is SGHDN and CDR2 FVKESK. V dropped 4 bases and J dropped 5; count of bases not matched to a gene: 11. This CDR3 contains 18 residues. The CDR3 loop reads CASSPGTSGGPGGDTQYF. In DNA form, the CDR3 reads TGTGCCAGCAGCCCAGGGACTAGCGGGGGACCAGGCGGAGATACGCAGTATTTT. Looking up the rest from reference TRBV14 and TRBJ2-3 gives the full variable domain: EAGVTQFPSHSVIEKGQTVTLRCDPISGHDNLYWYRRVMGKEIKFLLHFVKESKQDESGMPNNRFLAERTGGTYSTLKVQPAELEDSGVYFCASSPGTSGGPGGDTQYFGPGTRLTVL.

This sequence joins TRBV10-3 and TRBJ1-3; no reliable D call. Germline assignment: CDR1 ENHRY and CDR2 SYGVKD. The CDR3 totals 17 residues. With 3 bases removed from V and 4 bases from J, the gap between germline ends came to 19 bases. The CDR3, as DNA: TGTGCCATCAGTGAAACTGAAGAGGGTACTGACGGAAACACCATATATTTT. This encodes CAISETEEGTDGNTIYF.

The chain combines TRBV18 with TRBJ1-1; no clear D. Between the trimmed V and J ends, which lost 6 bases and 3 bases, there was a span of 14 bases. The germline CDR1 and CDR2 sequences are KGHSH and LQKENI. CDR3 length equals 14 residues. CDR3 sequence reads: CASSTMDGDTEAFF. CDR3 nucleotides: TGTGCCAGCTCTACCATGGACGGGGACACTGAAGCTTTCTTT.

Comments on this clone: Other DNA sequences within the sample encode an identical CDR3. V gene TRBV5-4 combines with J gene TRBJ2-3, with 15 bases fitting TRBD2. From germline, CDR1 is SGHNT and CDR2 YYREEE (reference sequence). The CDR3 loop spans 16 amino acids. The V segment lost 4 bases and the J segment 5 bases; nucleotides outside the gene matches: 5. CDR3 region: CASSRTSGGAGDTQYF. In DNA, the CDR3 is TGTGCCAGCAGCAGGACTAGCGGGGGGGCGGGAGATACGCAGTATTTT. The full variable domain, with the rest looked up from reference TRBV5-4 and TRBJ2-3, is ETGVTQSPTHLIKTRGQQVTLRCSSQSGHNTVSWYQQALGQGPQFIFQYYREEENGRGNFPPRFSGLQFPNYSSELNVNALELDDSALYLCASSRTSGGAGDTQYFGPGTRLTVL.

The V gene is TRBV25-1, the J gene TRBJ2-5; TRBD2 agrees at 13 bases. The CDR3 is made up of 15 amino acids. V shed 9 bases, J shed 5 bases, and the junction held 9 bases outside the gene matches. Germline V gives CDR1 MGHDK, CDR2 SYGVNS. The CDR3 nucleotides are TGTGCCAGTGCAAAAGGACTAGCGGGGGTGGAGACCCAGTACTTC. Amino acid sequence: CASAKGLAGVETQYF.

The rearrangement links TRBV24-1 to TRBJ1-5, with D perhaps TRBD1 (6 bases). There are 16 residues in the CDR3. The V gene lost 4 bases and the J gene lost 2 bases, with 14 bases spanning the gap. Germline V gene lookup returns CDR1 KGHDR and CDR2 SFDVKD. CDR3 region: CATSETTGTGNQPQHF. The CDR3, as DNA: TGTGCCACCAGTGAAACTACAGGGACGGGCAATCAGCCCCAGCATTTT.

V is TRBV15 and J is TRBJ2-3, with TRBD2 as a possible D gene (5 bases). This CDR3 comprises 17 residues. CDR1 is LNHNV, CDR2 YYDKDF, per germline (reference sequence). The V and J ends lost 5 bases and 3 bases respectively, with 21 bases between them. In DNA form, the CDR3 reads TGTGCCACCAGCGCTCAGAGGACGGGCGGAGGTACAGATACGCAGTATTTT. Encoded protein: CATSAQRTGGGTDTQYF.

This clone was counted a single time. CDR3 loop: CASSFNSGNTIYF. The CDR3 DNA follows: TGTGCCAGCAGTTTCAACTCTGGAAACACCATATATTTT. The chain uses TRBV27 and TRBJ1-3; unclear D gene. This CDR3 has 13 amino acids. The V and J ends lost 3 bases and 0 bases respectively, with 3 bases between them. Germline V CDR1 and CDR2: MNHEY, SMNVEV (reference sequence).

V and J are TRBV3-1 (or the pseudogene TRBV3-2) and TRBJ1-4; 9 bases fit TRBD1. After removal of 1 base from V and 10 bases from J, the junction contained 7 bases not matched to a gene. Germline CDR1 LGHDT, CDR2 YNNKEL (reference sequence). This CDR3 is 15 amino acids long. The CDR3: CASSQAGTGFVKLFF. The CDR3 DNA follows: TGTGCCAGCAGCCAAGCCGGGACAGGGTTTGTAAAACTGTTTTTT.

Note on this clone: Other DNA sequences in the sample encode the same CDR3. This rearrangement joins TRBV18 to TRBJ1-2, with D unclear. Germline V gene data show CDR1 as KGHSH and CDR2 as LQKENI. There are 13 residues in the CDR3. V was shortened by 3 bases and J by 3 bases, with 8 bases between the two germline ends. CDR3 protein: CASSPGTDYGYTF. The CDR3 DNA is TGTGCCAGCTCACCTGGTACGGACTATGGCTACACCTTC.

The table lists this clone with many counts. The chain couples TRBV10-3 to TRBJ2-2, with a possible D match to TRBD1 (6 bases). From germline, CDR1 is ENHRY and CDR2 SYGVKD. This CDR3 comprises 19 residues. V lost 7 bases and J lost 0, with 24 bases in between. Here the CDR3 reads CAIKERDTGRLPNTGELFF. CDR3 coding DNA: TGTGCCATCAAAGAACGGGACACCGGCAGGCTCCCGAACACCGGGGAGCTGTTTTTT.

This chain uses TRBV19 with TRBJ1-1; D gene uncertain. V lost 3 bases, J lost 5 bases, and 10 bases lay in between. Looked up from germline, CDR1 is LNHDA and CDR2 is SQIVND (reference sequence). The CDR3 spans 13 residues. CDR3 region: CASSMGRGTEAFF. As DNA, the CDR3 is TGTGCCAGTAGTATGGGCCGAGGGACTGAAGCTTTCTTT.

The chain links TRBV11-2 to TRBJ1-5, with 10 bases fitting TRBD1. The CDR3 spans 15 residues. The V segment lost 4 bases and the J segment 4 bases; nucleotides outside the gene matches: 4. Per the germline V gene, CDR1 is SGHAT and CDR2 is FQNNGV. The CDR3 region has the DNA TGTGCCAGCAGCTGGGGGACAGGGGTTAATCAGCCCCAGCATTTT. Translation gives CASSWGTGVNQPQHF.

This chain connects TRBV5-1 to TRBJ1-2; D uncertain. Germline values: CDR1 SGHRS, CDR2 YFSETQ. With 0 bases removed from V and 0 bases from J, the gap between germline ends came to 9 bases. The CDR3 length is 15 residues. CDR3 sequence (DNA): TGCGCCAGCAGCTTGGAAGTAGGAGCTAACTATGGCTACACCTTC. Encoded protein: CASSLEVGANYGYTF.

The chain employs TRBV2 and TRBJ1-5; TRBD1 might be the D (6 bases). Per the germline V gene, CDR1 is SNHLY and CDR2 is FYNNEI. There are 14 residues in the CDR3. The V end lost 6 bases, the J end lost 0 bases, and 9 bases lay between the germline ends. The CDR3 nucleotides are TGTGCCAGCAGGCAACAGGGTAGCAATCAGCCCCAGCATTTT. It codes for CASRQQGSNQPQHF.

J is TRBJ1-4 and V is TRBV14; unclear D gene. With 1 base removed from V and 4 bases from J, the gap between germline ends came to 10 bases. The CDR3 is 15 amino acids. Germline V lookup: CDR1 SGHDN, CDR2 FVKESK. CDR3: CASSQVQSLNEKLFF. The CDR3 DNA follows: TGTGCCAGCAGCCAAGTTCAGTCGCTTAATGAAAAACTGTTTTTT.

The J gene is TRBJ2-3, the V gene TRBV3-1 (or the pseudogene TRBV3-2); 9 nucleotides agree with TRBD2. Germline CDR1 reads LGHDT; CDR2 reads YNNKEL (reference sequence). The CDR3 is made up of 18 amino acids. The V and J ends lost 1 base and 2 bases, in that order; junction bases with no gene match: 10. Here the CDR3 DNA reads TGTGCCAGCAGCCAAGTCGCTAGCGGGGATCCAGCCACAGATACGCAGTATTTT. This encodes CASSQVASGDPATDTQYF.

V and J are TRBV2 and TRBJ1-5, with no clear D. This CDR3 has 15 residues. V lost 5 bases and J lost 7, with 18 bases in between. The germline gives CDR1 SNHLY, CDR2 FYNNEI. This CDR3 reads CASSRSIGSIQPQHF. CDR3 DNA: TGTGCCAGCAGTCGGAGTATAGGTAGTATACAGCCCCAGCATTTT.

In DNA form, the CDR3 reads TGTGCCAGCAGCTTTGGACAGGAGCTTTCCTACGAGCAGTACTTC. Translation gives CASSFGQELSYEQYF. The chain carries TRBV5-4 and TRBJ2-7, with 7 bases lining up with TRBD1. The germline gives CDR1 SGHNT, CDR2 YYREEE (reference sequence). This CDR3 comprises 15 residues. V was pared by 2 bases and J by 1 base, with 6 bases of the junction left unmatched.

The chain recombines TRBV19 with TRBJ1-1; D may be TRBD1 (5 bases). There are 13 residues in the CDR3. The ends were cut back, 3 bases at V and 4 bases at J, with 9 bases in the middle. Germline CDR1 LNHDA, CDR2 SQIVND (reference sequence). The CDR3 loop is CASSIQGFTEAFF. As DNA, the CDR3 is TGTGCCAGTAGTATTCAGGGTTTCACTGAAGCTTTCTTT.

This chain joins TRBV12-2 and TRBJ2-1; the D segment call TRBD2 is taken from the table without a DNA check. TRBV12-2 is labeled a pseudogene. The CDR3 extends over 18 amino acids. CDR3 amino acids: CASRSYTFRGGRGNEQFF. The CDR3 nucleotides are TGTGCAAGTCGCTCTTATACTTTCCGGGGGGGCCGTGGCAATGAGCAGTTCTTC.

The CDR3 sequence is CASSLGAPARVSGYTF. The CDR3, as DNA: TGTGCCAGCAGCTTAGGGGCCCCCGCCCGAGTAAGCGGCTACACCTTC. This chain connects TRBV7-2 to TRBJ1-2; no firm D call. Trimming stripped 1 base from V and 8 bases from J, with 20 bases between. Germline CDR1 and CDR2: SGHTA and FQGNSA. The CDR3 sequence is 16 residues long.

This rearrangement joins TRBV5-1 to TRBJ2-5, with 8 bases fitting TRBD1. Germline CDR1 and CDR2: SGHRS and YFSETQ. J gave up 5 bases and V 4 bases, and 7 bases lay outside the gene matches. The CDR3 is 14 residues long. CDR3 in DNA: TGCGCCAGCAGCCTGACAGGGGCAGGGGAGACCCAGTACTTC. It yields the protein CASSLTGAGETQYF.

This chain links TRBV5-1 with TRBJ1-5; D may be TRBD1 (5 bases). The CDR3 runs 14 residues. Deletions cut 0 bases from V and 6 bases from J, with 10 bases between. CDR1 SGHRS and CDR2 YFSETQ come from the germline V gene. The CDR3 reads CASSLEEGVQPQHF. CDR3 DNA: TGCGCCAGCAGCTTGGAGGAAGGGGTTCAGCCCCAGCATTTT.

The chain employs TRBV2 and TRBJ1-1, with TRBD1 identical over 8 bases. Trimming took 5 bases from V and 0 from J; bases not matched to a gene: 8. Germline-derived CDR1 and CDR2 are SNHLY and FYNNEI. The CDR3 has 16 amino acids. The CDR3 loop is CASSLGQGVMNTEAFF. The DNA for the CDR3 is TGTGCCAGCAGTCTTGGACAGGGAGTTATGAACACTGAAGCTTTCTTT.

V and J are TRBV7-9 and TRBJ1-4, with D possibly being TRBD1 (5 bases). The V end was cut by 5 bases, the J end by 7 bases, with 23 bases between. The length of the CDR3 is 17 residues. Germline V gene sequence: CDR1 SEHNR, CDR2 FQNEAQ (reference sequence). CDR3 bases: TGTGCCAGCAGCGATCCCGGACACGCCCTGCTGCGTGAAAAACTGTTTTTT. Protein sequence: CASSDPGHALLREKLFF. The whole variable domain, remainder taken from reference TRBV7-9 and TRBJ1-4, is DTGVSQNPRHKITKRGQNVTFRCDPISEHNRLYWYRQTLGQGPEFLTYFQNEAQLEKSRLLSDRFSAERPKGSFSTLEIQRTEQGDSAMYLCASSDPGHALLREKLFFGSGTQLSVL.

This chain uses TRBV5-1 with TRBJ1-4; TRBD1 agrees at 7 bases. The CDR3 is made up of 15 amino acids. The V and J ends lost 4 bases and 5 bases, in that order; junction bases with no gene match: 8. The germline CDR1 and CDR2 sequences are SGHRS and YFSETQ. The chain's CDR3 is CASSPGTVQNEKLFF. The CDR3 bases are TGCGCCAGCAGCCCCGGGACAGTTCAGAATGAAAAACTGTTTTTT.

The gene calls are TRBV7-9 and TRBJ1-4, with TRBD1 identical over 10 bases. The germline gives CDR1 SEHNR, CDR2 FQNEAQ (reference sequence). This CDR3 has 17 amino acids. V shed 5 bases and J 12 bases; nucleotides not matched to a gene: 18. The CDR3 loop is CASSPHGRTGGGGELFF. For the CDR3, the DNA is TGTGCCAGCAGCCCCCATGGACGGACAGGGGGGGGTGGAGAACTGTTTTTT.

V is TRBV2 and J is TRBJ2-1; unclear D gene. The CDR3 is 17 amino acids. The V gene lost 0 bases and the J gene lost 3 bases, with 15 bases spanning the gap. Germline CDR1 and CDR2: SNHLY and FYNNEI. The CDR3 DNA reads TGTGCCAGCAGTGAAGCGCCTTATCTAGAAAGCTACAATGAGCAGTTCTTC. Residues: CASSEAPYLESYNEQFF.